By share, the clone carrying this TCR beta chain counts as medium-sized. Treatment defined: randomized to nivolumab then ipilimumab (arm A) or the reverse (arm B). DNA-damaging chemotherapy had not been given to any patient beforehand. Live CD3+CD8+ CD19− CD56− cells were sorted from PBMCs. Clones were read by immunoSEQ multiplex PCR, and TCRdb kept only the in-frame ones, dropping some. The data show around 10,000 clones, around 73% seen once. These data originate in a study of sequential checkpoint blockade in melanoma. Whole-study context: Both treatment sequences were followed by maintenance nivolumab.

The sequences come from CD8+ T cells sorted from blood (inferred from file names), collected from a patient given nivolumab and ipilimumab in sequence. The clonotype comes from a human donor with melanoma.

CDR3 DNA: TGTGCCAGTAGTATCCCAGGGGGGTTGAACTATGGCTACACCTTC. This codes for CASSIPGGLNYGYTF. This chain joins TRBV19 and TRBJ1-2; 7 bases fit TRBD1. Trimming removed 3 bases from V and 2 bases from J; junction bases left unmatched: 6. The CDR3 has 15 amino acids. Germline CDR1 reads LNHDA; CDR2 reads SQIVND (reference sequence).